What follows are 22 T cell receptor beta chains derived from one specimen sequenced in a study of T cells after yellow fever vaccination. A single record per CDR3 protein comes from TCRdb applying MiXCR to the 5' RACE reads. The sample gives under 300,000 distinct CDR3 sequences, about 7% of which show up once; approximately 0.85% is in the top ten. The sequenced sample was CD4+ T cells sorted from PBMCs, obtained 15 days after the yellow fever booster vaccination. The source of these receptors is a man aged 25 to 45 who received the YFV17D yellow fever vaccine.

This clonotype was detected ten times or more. The CDR3 DNA is TGTGCCAGCACCTCGAGGGGAACGGGGGCCAACGTCCTGACTTTC. Translation: CASTSRGTGANVLTF. The gene calls are TRBV12-3 or TRBV12-4 and TRBJ2-6, with D possibly called TRBD1 or TRBD2 (5 bases each). This CDR3 is 15 amino acids long. Deletions cut 7 bases from V and 4 bases from J, with 14 bases between.

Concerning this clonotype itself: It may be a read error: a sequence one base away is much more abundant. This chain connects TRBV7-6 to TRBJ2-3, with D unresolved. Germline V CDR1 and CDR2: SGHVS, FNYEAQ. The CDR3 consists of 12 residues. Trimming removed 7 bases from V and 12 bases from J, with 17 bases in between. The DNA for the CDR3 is TGTGCCAGCAACGCCTCGGAAGCGTCCCAGTATTTT. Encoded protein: CASNASEASQYF.

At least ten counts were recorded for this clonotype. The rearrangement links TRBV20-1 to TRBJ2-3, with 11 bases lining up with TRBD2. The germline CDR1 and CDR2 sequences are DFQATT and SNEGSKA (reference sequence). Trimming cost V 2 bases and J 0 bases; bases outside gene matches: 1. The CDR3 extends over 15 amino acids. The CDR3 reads CSARRTSGSTDTQYF. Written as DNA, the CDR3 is TGCAGTGCTAGAAGGACTAGCGGGAGCACAGATACGCAGTATTTT.

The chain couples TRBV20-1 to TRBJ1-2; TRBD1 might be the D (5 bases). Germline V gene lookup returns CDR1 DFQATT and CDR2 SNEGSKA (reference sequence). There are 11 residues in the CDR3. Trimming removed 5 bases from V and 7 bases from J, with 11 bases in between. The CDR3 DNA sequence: TGCAGTGCTCGGTGGGGCCTTGGCTACACCTTC. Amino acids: CSARWGLGYTF.

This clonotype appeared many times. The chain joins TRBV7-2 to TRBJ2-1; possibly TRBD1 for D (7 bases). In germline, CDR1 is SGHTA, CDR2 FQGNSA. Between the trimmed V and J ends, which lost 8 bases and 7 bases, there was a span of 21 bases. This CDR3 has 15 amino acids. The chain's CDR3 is CASRRVEGANNEQFF. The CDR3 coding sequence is TGTGCCAGCCGCCGGGTGGAGGGGGCCAATAATGAGCAGTTCTTC. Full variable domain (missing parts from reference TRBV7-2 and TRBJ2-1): GAGVSQSPSNKVTEKGKDVELRCDPISGHTALYWYRQSLGQGLEFLIYFQGNSAPDKSGLPSDRFSAERTGGSVSTLTIQRTQQEDSAVYLCASRRVEGANNEQFFGPGTRLTVL.

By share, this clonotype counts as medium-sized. This CDR3 is CASSLTGGAGELFF. The CDR3 region has the DNA TGTGCCAGCAGTTTAACAGGGGGCGCCGGGGAGCTGTTTTTT. The chain employs TRBV12-3 or TRBV12-4 and TRBJ2-2, with TRBD1 matching over 9 bases. CDR3 size: 14 residues. V trimming: 2 bases; J trimming: 6 bases; junction bases outside the gene matches: 1.

This CDR3 is CASSRGLAATYEQYF. Written as DNA, the CDR3 is TGTGCCAGCAGCCGGGGACTAGCGGCAACCTACGAGCAGTACTTC. The gene calls are TRBV3-1 and TRBJ2-7; 11 bases match TRBD2. The V gene's germline CDR1 is LGHDT and CDR2 YNNKEL (reference sequence). CDR3 length equals 15 residues. Unmatched junction bases numbered 4, after V lost 4 bases and J lost 2 bases.

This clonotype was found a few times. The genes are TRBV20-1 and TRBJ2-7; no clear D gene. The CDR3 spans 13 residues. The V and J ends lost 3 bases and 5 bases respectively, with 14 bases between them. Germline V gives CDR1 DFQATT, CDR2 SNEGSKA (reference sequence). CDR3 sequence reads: CSASLNRINEQYF. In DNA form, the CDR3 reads TGCAGTGCTAGTCTCAACAGAATAAACGAGCAGTACTTC.

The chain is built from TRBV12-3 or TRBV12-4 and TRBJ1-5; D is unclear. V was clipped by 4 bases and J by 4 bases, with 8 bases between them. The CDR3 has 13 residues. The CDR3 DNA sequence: TGTGCCAGCAGTTGCACAGAAAATCAGCCCCAGCATTTT. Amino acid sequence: CASSCTENQPQHF.

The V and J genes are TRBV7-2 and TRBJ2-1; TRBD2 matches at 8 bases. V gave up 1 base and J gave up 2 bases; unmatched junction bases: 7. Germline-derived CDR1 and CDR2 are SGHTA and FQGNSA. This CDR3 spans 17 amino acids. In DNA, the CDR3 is TGTGCCAGCAGCTTAGTCGGGAATAGCGGGGCCTACAATGAGCAGTTCTTC. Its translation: CASSLVGNSGAYNEQFF.

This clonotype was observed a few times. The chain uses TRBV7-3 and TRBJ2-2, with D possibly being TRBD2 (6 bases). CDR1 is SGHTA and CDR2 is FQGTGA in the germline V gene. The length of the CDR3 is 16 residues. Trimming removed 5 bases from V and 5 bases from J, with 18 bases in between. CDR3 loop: CASSPIGGVETGELFF. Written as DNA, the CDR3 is TGTGCCAGCAGCCCCATCGGGGGAGTCGAGACCGGGGAGCTGTTTTTT.

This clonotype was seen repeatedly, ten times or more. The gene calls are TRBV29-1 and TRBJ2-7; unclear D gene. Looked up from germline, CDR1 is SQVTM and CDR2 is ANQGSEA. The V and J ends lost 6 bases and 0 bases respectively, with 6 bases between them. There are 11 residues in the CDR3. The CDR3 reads CSVGLSYEQYF. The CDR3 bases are TGCAGCGTAGGGCTCTCCTACGAGCAGTACTTC.

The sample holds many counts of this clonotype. In nucleotides, the CDR3 is TGTGCCAGTACTCCTCTACTAGCGATGAGCACAGATACGCAGTATTTT. Its translation: CASTPLLAMSTDTQYF. This rearrangement joins TRBV19 to TRBJ2-3, with 7 bases matching TRBD2. Germline assignment: CDR1 LNHDA and CDR2 SQIVND (reference sequence). The CDR3 covers 16 residues. V trimming: 7 bases; J trimming: 0 bases; junction bases outside the gene matches: 10.

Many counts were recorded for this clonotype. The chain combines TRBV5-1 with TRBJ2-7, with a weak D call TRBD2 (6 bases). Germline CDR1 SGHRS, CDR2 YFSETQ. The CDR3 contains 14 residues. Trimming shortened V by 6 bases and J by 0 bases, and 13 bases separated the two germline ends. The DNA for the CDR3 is TGCGCCAGCACCGGGACTCCCACCTCCTACGAGCAGTACTTC. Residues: CASTGTPTSYEQYF.

CDR3 DNA sequence: TGCGCCAGCAGCCAAGAAGGGTCGGGGACGCCGGAAAAACTGTTTTTT. Amino acids: CASSQEGSGTPEKLFF. The chain joins TRBV4-3 to TRBJ1-4, with D possibly matching TRBD1 (5 bases). V was cut by 0 bases and J by 8 bases, with 16 bases left in between. The germline gives CDR1 LGHNA, CDR2 YSLEER. The CDR3 is 16 amino acids.

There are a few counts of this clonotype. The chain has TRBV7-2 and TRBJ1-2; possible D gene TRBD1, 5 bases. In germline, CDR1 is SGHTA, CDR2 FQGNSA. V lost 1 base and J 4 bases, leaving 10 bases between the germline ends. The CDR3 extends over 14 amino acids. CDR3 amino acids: CASSLEGFSYGYTF. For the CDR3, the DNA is TGTGCCAGCAGCTTAGAGGGGTTTTCCTATGGCTACACCTTC.

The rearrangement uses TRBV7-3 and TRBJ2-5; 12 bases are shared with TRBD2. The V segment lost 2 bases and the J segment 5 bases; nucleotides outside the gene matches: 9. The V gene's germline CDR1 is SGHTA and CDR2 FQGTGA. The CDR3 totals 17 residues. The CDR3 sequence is CASSLRPSGRAVETQYF. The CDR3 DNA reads TGTGCCAGCAGCTTACGGCCTAGCGGGAGGGCCGTGGAGACCCAGTACTTC.

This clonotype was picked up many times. Here the CDR3 reads CASSLATSGSTDTQYF. DNA of the CDR3: TGCGCCAGCAGCTTGGCAACTAGCGGGAGCACAGATACGCAGTATTTT. The chain carries TRBV5-1 and TRBJ2-3, with 9 bases fitting TRBD2. Germline-derived CDR1 and CDR2 are SGHRS and YFSETQ. The CDR3 length is 16 residues. After removal of 0 bases from V and 0 bases from J, the junction contained 2 bases not matched to a gene. Full variable domain (remainder filled in from reference TRBV5-1 and TRBJ2-3): KAGVTQTPRYLIKTRGQQVTLSCSPISGHRSVSWYQQTPGQGLQFLFEYFSETQRNKGNFPGRFSGRQFSNSRSEMNVSTLELGDSALYLCASSLATSGSTDTQYFGPGTRLTVL.

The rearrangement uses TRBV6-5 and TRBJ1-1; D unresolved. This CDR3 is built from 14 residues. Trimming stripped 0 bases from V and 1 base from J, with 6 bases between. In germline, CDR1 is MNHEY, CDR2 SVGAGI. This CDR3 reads CASSYSRRNTEAFF. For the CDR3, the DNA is TGTGCCAGCAGTTACTCCAGGCGGAACACTGAAGCTTTCTTT.

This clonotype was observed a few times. The CDR3 is CSARLPGPYNEQFF. The CDR3, as DNA: TGCAGTGCTAGACTCCCGGGTCCCTACAATGAGCAGTTCTTC. V gene TRBV20-1 combines with J gene TRBJ2-1, with unresolved D. Between the trimmed V and J ends, which lost 2 bases and 2 bases, there was a span of 10 bases. The CDR3 is made up of 14 amino acids. Per germline, CDR1 DFQATT and CDR2 SNEGSKA (reference sequence).

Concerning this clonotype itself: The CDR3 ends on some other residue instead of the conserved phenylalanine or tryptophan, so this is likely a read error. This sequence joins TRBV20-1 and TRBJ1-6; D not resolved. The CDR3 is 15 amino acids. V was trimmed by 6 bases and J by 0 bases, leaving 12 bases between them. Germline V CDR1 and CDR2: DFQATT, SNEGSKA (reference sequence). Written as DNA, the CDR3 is TGCAGTGCATCGCGGGCCAGCTCCTATAATTCACCCCTCCACCTT. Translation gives CSASRASSYNSPLHL.

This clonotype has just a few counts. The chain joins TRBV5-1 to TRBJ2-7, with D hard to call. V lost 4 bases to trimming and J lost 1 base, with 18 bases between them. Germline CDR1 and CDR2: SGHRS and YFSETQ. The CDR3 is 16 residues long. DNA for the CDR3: TGCGCCAGCAGCGTATCCCCCGGGTTACATTCCTACGAGCAGTACTTC. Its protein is CASSVSPGLHSYEQYF.